This TCR beta chain was sequenced for a study of cytomegalovirus exposure and HLA in healthy donors. Trimming pared 0 bases from V and 0 bases from J, leaving 7 bases between. The germline CDR1 and CDR2 sequences are SGHRS and YFSETQ. The CDR3 is made up of 16 amino acids. Primers for the PCR totalled 60 Vbeta and 13 Jbeta. Produced via immunoSEQ multiplex PCR; TCRdb's table is partial and in-frame only. The sample shows about 120,000 clones, 8.5% to 9% of them seen only once. The V call is TRBV5-1, the J call TRBJ1-6; no clear D gene. The sequence derives from a woman between 35 and 50 years old in good health and CMV-seropositive. Sequencing input: PBMCs. Here the CDR3 reads CASSLDPSSYNSPLHF. The DNA for the CDR3 is TGCGCCAGCAGCTTGGACCCCAGCTCCTATAATTCACCCCTCCACTTT.